This T cell receptor (beta chain) emerged from a study of blood T cell repertoires in COVID-19. Study in general: Spain, Italy and the United States supplied samples that represented acute and convalescent COVID-19. T cells, B-cell-depleted T cells, or PBMCs provided the cDNA or gDNA that served as material.

V lost 4 bases, J lost 6 bases, and 6 bases stayed unmatched. The CDR3 loop spans 14 amino acids. Germline V gene lookup returns CDR1 GTSNPN and CDR2 SVGIG (reference sequence). In the study's own analysis: Amplified reference gene primers provided the basis for estimating nucleated cell counts. This table comes from immunoSEQ multiplex PCR, and its TCRdb copy is limited to in-frame clones, with some not included. That table supplies the V and J calls and clone size; D and trimming were determined from the DNA. In the table there are about 180,000 clones, approximately 85% of which are singletons. Sequenced: peripheral blood. The V gene is TRBV30, the J gene TRBJ2-1; 10 nucleotides align to TRBD1. The sequence was obtained from a human donor with active or convalescent COVID-19. The donor label of this sample is uncertain. The CDR3 loop reads CAWNLWDRGNEQFF. CDR3 DNA: TGTGCCTGGAATTTGTGGGACAGGGGCAATGAGCAGTTCTTC.